Each of the 15 T cell receptor beta chains below was sequenced from the same sample in a study of Graves' ophthalmopathy and Graves' hyperthyroidism. CDR3 regions of TCR beta were amplified from RNA transcripts. First-round RT-PCR used HTBI primers; second-round multiplex PCR followed. MiXCR, run by TCRdb on the multiplex PCR reads, gives a single entry per CDR3 protein. The data show 340,000 or so distinct CDR3 sequences, 15% to 20% seen once. Input material: peripheral blood. Every receptor here comes from an adult man with Graves' ophthalmopathy.

Ten or more counts support this clonotype. The chain couples TRBV5-1 to TRBJ2-7; 9 bases align to TRBD1. The CDR3 contains 14 residues. The junction had 3 bases not matched to a gene; V was cut back by 3 bases and J by 2 bases. In germline, CDR1 is SGHRS, CDR2 YFSETQ. In DNA form, the CDR3 reads TGCGCCAGCAGCTCGGACAGGGGTGCCTACGAGCAGTACTTC. It yields the protein CASSSDRGAYEQYF.

The sample holds many counts of this clonotype. This chain connects TRBV29-1 to TRBJ1-6; the D is unclear. Trimming removed 4 bases at V and 7 bases at J, with 8 bases between. The germline CDR1 and CDR2 sequences are SQVTM and ANQGSEA. The CDR3 has 12 amino acids. This CDR3 reads CSVGEGNSPLHF. The DNA of the CDR3 is TGCAGCGTTGGGGAGGGAAATTCACCCCTCCACTTT.

This clonotype was picked up many times. The chain uses TRBV12-3 or TRBV12-4 and TRBJ1-3; TRBD1 is a possible D gene (5 bases). The CDR3 is made up of 15 amino acids. Trimming pared 6 bases from V and 4 bases from J, leaving 16 bases between. CDR3 residues: CASRGTPELGNTIYF. For the CDR3, the DNA is TGTGCCAGCAGGGGGACCCCCGAGCTCGGAAACACCATATATTTT.

This clonotype was observed many times. The chain is built from TRBV7-2 and TRBJ2-5; 9 nucleotides line up with TRBD2. Germline values: CDR1 SGHTA, CDR2 FQGNSA. The CDR3 extends over 15 amino acids. With 7 bases clipped from V and 4 bases from J, the junction kept 10 bases outside the gene matches. In DNA, the CDR3 is TGTGCCAGCAACCTAAGCGGGCGGGAGGGAGAGACCCAGTACTTC. It codes for CASNLSGREGETQYF.

This clonotype was detected many times. This chain connects TRBV27 to TRBJ2-7; D is perhaps TRBD1 or TRBD2 (6 bases each). V was trimmed by 4 bases and J by 3 bases, leaving 16 bases between them. Germline V CDR1 and CDR2: MNHEY, SMNVEV (reference sequence). The CDR3 totals 15 residues. The CDR3 loop is CASSSPSGAFYEQYF. The CDR3, as DNA: TGTGCCAGCAGTTCCCCCTCGGGGGCATTCTACGAGCAGTACTTC.

This clonotype was counted at least ten times. The V and J genes are TRBV3-1 and TRBJ2-3; TRBD2 aligns across 8 bases. CDR1 and CDR2 from the germline V gene are LGHDT and YNNKEL (reference sequence). The CDR3 contains 16 residues. V shed 2 bases, J shed 0 bases, and the junction held 4 bases outside the gene matches. The CDR3 DNA reads as TGTGCCAGCAGCCAAACGGGGGGGCCAAGCACAGATACGCAGTATTTT. It is translated as CASSQTGGPSTDTQYF.

At least ten counts were recorded for this clonotype. The CDR3 DNA reads TGCGCCAGCAGCCGGTCCGGTGGGATGGGCTATGGCTACACCTTC. Protein product: CASSRSGGMGYGYTF. The chain recombines TRBV4-3 with TRBJ1-2; D is uncertain. The CDR3 is 15 amino acids. The V gene lost 4 bases and the J gene lost 4 bases, with 16 bases spanning the gap. CDR1 LGHNA and CDR2 YSLEER come from the germline V gene.

This clonotype was seen repeatedly, ten times or more. The gene calls are TRBV11-2 and TRBJ2-2; D is possibly TRBD2 (5 bases). Trimming left V 5 bases short and J 0 bases short, with 16 bases between. CDR3 length equals 17 residues. Germline V CDR1 and CDR2: SGHAT, FQNNGV. The CDR3 sequence is CASSPGLDLTNTGELFF. In DNA form, the CDR3 reads TGTGCCAGCAGCCCCGGACTGGACCTAACGAACACCGGGGAGCTGTTTTTT.

There are a few counts of this clonotype. The rearrangement uses TRBV5-1 and TRBJ2-5; possibly TRBD2 for D (5 bases). Germline loops: CDR1 SGHRS, CDR2 YFSETQ. The germline V and J ends were trimmed by 3 bases and 2 bases, with 14 bases remaining between them. This CDR3 region has 15 residues. The CDR3 region is CASSSEDLTQETQYF. As DNA, the CDR3 is TGCGCCAGCAGCTCCGAGGACTTGACTCAAGAGACCCAGTACTTC.

At least ten counts were recorded for this clonotype. The V call is TRBV14, the J call TRBJ1-1; D may be TRBD1 (6 bases). The CDR3 sequence is 14 residues long. V dropped 1 base and J dropped 1 base, with 7 bases sitting between them. CDR1 and CDR2 from the germline V gene are SGHDN and FVKESK. CDR3 DNA sequence: TGTGCCAGCAGCCAAGTAGGGGGGAACACTGAAGCTTTCTTT. Encoded protein: CASSQVGGNTEAFF.

This clonotype was seen ten or more times. The chain employs TRBV24-1 and TRBJ1-5, with TRBD1 matching 8 bases. Germline V gene sequence: CDR1 KGHDR, CDR2 SFDVKD. The V segment lost 4 bases and the J segment 1 base; nucleotides outside the gene matches: 5. The CDR3 contains 16 residues. For the CDR3, the DNA is TGTGCCACCAGTGACCCTGACAGGGGCAGCAATCAGCCCCAGCATTTT. Encoded protein: CATSDPDRGSNQPQHF.

This clonotype was recorded at least ten times. The chain links TRBV11-2 to TRBJ2-7, with 8 bases aligning to TRBD1. The trim removed 5 bases at V and 2 bases at J, leaving 5 bases unmatched. CDR3 size: 14 residues. CDR1 is SGHAT, CDR2 FQNNGV, per germline. CDR3 coding DNA: TGTGCCAGCAGCATATCAGGGGGCACCTACGAGCAGTACTTC. This sequence encodes CASSISGGTYEQYF.

This clonotype was detected ten times or more. This sequence joins TRBV7-3 and TRBJ2-5; the D gene is possibly TRBD2 (7 bases). Germline CDR1 reads SGHTA; CDR2 reads FQGTGA. V shed 2 bases and J shed 9 bases, with 19 bases lying between them. The CDR3 length is 15 residues. CDR3 region: CASSLYGGPSRAQYF. DNA of the CDR3: TGTGCCAGCAGCTTATACGGGGGGCCCTCGAGGGCCCAGTACTTC. Filled out from reference TRBV7-3 and TRBJ2-5, the complete variable domain reads GAGVSQTPSNKVTEKGKYVELRCDPISGHTALYWYRQSLGQGPEFLIYFQGTGAADDSGLPNDRFFAVRPEGSVSTLKIQRTERGDSAVYLCASSLYGGPSRAQYFGPGTRLLVL.

V and J are TRBV30 and TRBJ1-3, with unresolved D. Between the trimmed V and J ends, which lost 3 bases and 1 base, there was a span of 13 bases. Germline lookup yields CDR1 GTSNPN and CDR2 SVGIG (reference sequence). The CDR3 is 15 amino acids. CDR3 nucleotide sequence: TGTGCCTGGAGGTTCCCGGGAGGATCTGGAAACACCATATATTTT. It codes for CAWRFPGGSGNTIYF.

This clonotype was counted many times. The rearrangement joins TRBV29-1 to TRBJ2-4; 11 bases agree with TRBD2. Per the germline V gene, CDR1 is SQVTM and CDR2 is ANQGSEA. The CDR3 is 14 amino acids. J lost 6 bases, V lost 2 bases, and 3 bases had no gene match. The CDR3 loop reads CSVETSGRGNIQYF. In nucleotides, the CDR3 is TGCAGCGTTGAAACTAGCGGGAGAGGAAACATTCAGTACTTC.